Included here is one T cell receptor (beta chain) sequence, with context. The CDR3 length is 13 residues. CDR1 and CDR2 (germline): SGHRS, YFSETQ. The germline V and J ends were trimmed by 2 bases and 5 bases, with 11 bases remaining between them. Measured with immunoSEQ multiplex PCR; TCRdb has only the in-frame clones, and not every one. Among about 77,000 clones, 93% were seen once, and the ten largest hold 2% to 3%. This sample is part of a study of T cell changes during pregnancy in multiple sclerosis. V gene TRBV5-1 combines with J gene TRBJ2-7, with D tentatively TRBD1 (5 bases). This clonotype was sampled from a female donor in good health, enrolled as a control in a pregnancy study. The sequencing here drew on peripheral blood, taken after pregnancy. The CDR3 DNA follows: TGCGCCAGCAGCTTAGGGGAAGCCCACGAGCAGTACTTC. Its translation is CASSLGEAHEQYF.